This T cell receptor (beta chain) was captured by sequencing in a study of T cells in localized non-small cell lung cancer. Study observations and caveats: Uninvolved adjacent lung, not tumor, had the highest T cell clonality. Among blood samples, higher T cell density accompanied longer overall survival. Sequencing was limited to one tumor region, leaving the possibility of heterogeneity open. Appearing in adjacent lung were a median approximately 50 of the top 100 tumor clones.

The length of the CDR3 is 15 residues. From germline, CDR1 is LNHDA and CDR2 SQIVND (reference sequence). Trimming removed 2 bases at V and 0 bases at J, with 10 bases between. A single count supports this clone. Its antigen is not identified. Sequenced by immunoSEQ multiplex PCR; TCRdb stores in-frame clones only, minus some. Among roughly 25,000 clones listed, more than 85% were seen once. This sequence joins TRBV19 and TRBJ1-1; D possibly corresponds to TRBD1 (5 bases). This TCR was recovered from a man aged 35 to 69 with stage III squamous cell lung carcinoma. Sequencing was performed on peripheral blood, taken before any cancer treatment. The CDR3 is CASSIFPGMNTEAFF. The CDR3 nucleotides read TGTGCCAGTAGTATATTCCCAGGGATGAACACTGAAGCTTTCTTT.